This T cell receptor beta chain is from a study of cytomegalovirus exposure and HLA in healthy donors. With V trimmed by 5 bases and J by 3 bases, 6 bases remained unmatched. In germline, CDR1 is SGHTA, CDR2 FQGNSA. The CDR3 has 15 amino acids. Both 60 Vbeta primers and 13 Jbeta primers went into the PCR. The method was immunoSEQ multiplex PCR; TCRdb's version includes in-frame clones alone and lacks a portion of them. The sample includes about 140,000 clones, about 80% seen only once; the top ten take less than 3%. This clone was seen a handful of times. The antigen is undetermined. Findings and limits, study-wide: Later analysis demonstrated an association between a missense DCLRE1C variant and TCR beta V- and J-gene trimming. It is likely that the observed cluster of highly shared sequence variants was a sequencing artifact. Later, an analysis found that common viral pathogens appeared to be linked with several of the most significant clusters.

Sequencing was carried out using PBMCs. V and J are TRBV7-2 and TRBJ1-5; 8 nucleotides match TRBD1. This receptor was taken from a female donor in good health and CMV-seronegative. Here the CDR3 reads CASSMDRDLNQPQHF. CDR3 in DNA: TGTGCCAGCAGCATGGACAGGGATCTCAATCAGCCCCAGCATTTT.